Presented here are 25 T cell receptor beta chains from one specimen sequenced in a study of cytomegalovirus exposure and HLA in healthy donors. The study ran its PCR with 60 Vbeta and 13 Jbeta primers. Data came from immunoSEQ multiplex PCR; TCRdb stores just in-frame clones and leaves some out. The sample includes under 150,000 clones, roughly 80% of them seen just once. Specimen: PBMCs. Every receptor here comes from a woman in her thirties or forties in good health and CMV-seronegative.

In DNA form, the CDR3 reads TGTGCCAGCAGCGTTACAGGGCGGGTGCCCAATGGCTACACCTTC. It encodes CASSVTGRVPNGYTF. The V gene is TRBV5-4, the J gene TRBJ1-2; a possible D gene is TRBD1 (6 bases). Germline CDR1 is SGHNT and CDR2 is YYREEE (reference sequence). The CDR3 length is 15 residues. Trimming removed 4 bases at V and 6 bases at J, with 19 bases between.

This chain uses TRBV20-1 with TRBJ1-2; D possibly corresponds to TRBD1 (6 bases). The germline V gene has CDR1 DFQATT and CDR2 SNEGSKA (reference sequence). There are 11 residues in the CDR3. Trimming pared 5 bases from V and 8 bases from J, leaving 12 bases between. Here the CDR3 DNA reads TGCAGTGCTGGGGGGGCGAGAGGCTACACCTTC. This gives the protein CSAGGARGYTF.

The chain employs TRBV28 and TRBJ2-5, with TRBD1 identical over 7 bases. Near its end, the DNA agrees better with TRBJ2-7, so the J call may be wrong. This CDR3 is built from 14 residues. CDR1 and CDR2 from the germline V gene are MDHEN and SYDVKM. This chain's CDR3 is CASSYNRGPYEQYF. CDR3 coding DNA: TGTGCCAGCAGTTATAACAGGGGACCCTACGAGCAGTACTTC.

The chain has TRBV11-1 and TRBJ1-1; D is ambiguous. V was cut by 2 bases and J by 11 bases, with 18 bases left in between. Germline CDR1 and CDR2: SGHAT and FQDESV (reference sequence). This CDR3 region has 14 residues. The CDR3 DNA sequence: TGTGCCAGCAGCTTACAATCACCGGGGTGGTTTGCTTTCTTT. This encodes CASSLQSPGWFAFF.

The chain carries TRBV15 and TRBJ2-1, with 14 nucleotides matching TRBD2. J was trimmed by 3 bases and V by 5 bases; bases with no gene match: 0. Germline loops: CDR1 LNHNV, CDR2 YYDKDF (reference sequence). The CDR3 has 15 amino acids. The CDR3 nucleotides are TGTGCCACCAGCGGACTAGCGGGGGGCTACAATGAGCAGTTCTTC. Amino acid sequence: CATSGLAGGYNEQFF.

This sequence joins TRBV5-4 and TRBJ2-7, with 10 bases fitting TRBD2. Germline V CDR1 and CDR2: SGHNT, YYREEE (reference sequence). V lost 2 bases to trimming and J lost 5 bases; unmatched junction nucleotides: 19. The CDR3 runs to 19 residues. The CDR3: CASSLGPRLAGARSDEQYF. In nucleotides, the CDR3 is TGTGCCAGCAGCTTAGGTCCTCGGCTAGCGGGAGCGCGGTCCGACGAGCAGTACTTC.

The chain has TRBV7-9 and TRBJ1-1; D not resolved. V lost 5 bases and J lost 4, with 8 bases in between. Germline V CDR1 and CDR2: SEHNR, FQNEAQ (reference sequence). The CDR3 has 12 amino acids. The CDR3, as DNA: TGTGCCAGCAGCCCACGGGGCACTGAAGCTTTCTTT. Translating it yields CASSPRGTEAFF. Full variable domain (missing parts from reference TRBV7-9 and TRBJ1-1): DTGVSQNPRHKITKRGQNVTFRCDPISEHNRLYWYRQTLGQGPEFLTYFQNEAQLEKSRLLSDRFSAERPKGSFSTLEIQRTEQGDSAMYLCASSPRGTEAFFGQGTRLTVV.

Comments on this clone: Distinct nucleotide sequences in the sample also encode this CDR3. The chain is built from TRBV28 and TRBJ1-1; possible D gene TRBD1, 5 bases. The length of the CDR3 is 13 residues. V was cut by 4 bases and J by 4 bases, with 10 bases left in between. Germline V gene sequence: CDR1 MDHEN, CDR2 SYDVKM. The CDR3 sequence is CASSSGGGTEAFF. In DNA, the CDR3 is TGTGCCAGCAGTTCCGGGGGAGGCACTGAAGCTTTCTTT.

V is TRBV4-3 and J is TRBJ2-1; 10 nucleotides agree with TRBD1. V gave up 4 bases and J gave up 9 bases; unmatched junction bases: 9. Germline V CDR1 and CDR2: LGHNA, YSLEER. The CDR3 is made up of 15 amino acids. This CDR3 is CASSRWDRGRVEQFF. In DNA, the CDR3 is TGCGCCAGCAGCCGTTGGGACAGGGGCAGGGTTGAGCAGTTCTTC.

This chain links TRBV6-5 with TRBJ1-3; maybe TRBD1 (6 bases). V gave up 0 bases and J gave up 4 bases, with 10 bases separating them. Germline CDR1 reads MNHEY; CDR2 reads SVGAGI. The CDR3 is made up of 15 amino acids. The CDR3 bases are TGTGCCAGCAGTTACTCCCACAGGGCGGGAAACACCATATATTTT. It is translated as CASSYSHRAGNTIYF.

This rearrangement joins TRBV9 to TRBJ1-1; tentatively, D is TRBD1 (6 bases). V was trimmed by 4 bases and J by 0 bases, leaving 13 bases between them. CDR1 SGDLS and CDR2 YYNGEE come from the germline V gene. The CDR3 contains 15 residues. CDR3 sequence: CASSPAGDMNTEAFF. In nucleotides, the CDR3 is TGTGCCAGCAGCCCCGCAGGGGACATGAACACTGAAGCTTTCTTT.

The count of this clone is one. V and J are TRBV1 and TRBJ2-1; the table's D call TRBD2 went unverified against the DNA. TRBV1 constitutes a pseudogene. The CDR3 consists of 16 residues. For the CDR3, the DNA is TGCACCAGCAGCCAAGAAAAGAGGCGACGCTACAATGAGCAGTTCTTC. It is translated as CTSSQEKRRRYNEQFF.

CDR3 sequence: CASSLDRGPYGYTF. The CDR3, as DNA: TGTGCCAGCAGCTTAGACCGAGGCCCTTATGGCTACACCTTC. This chain links TRBV2 with TRBJ1-2; D gene unclear. This CDR3 comprises 14 residues. V lost 6 bases and J lost 5, with 16 bases in between. Per germline, CDR1 SNHLY and CDR2 FYNNEI. The variable domain in full, with the rest retrieved from reference TRBV2 and TRBJ1-2, is EPEVTQTPSHQVTQMGQEVILRCVPISNHLYFYWYRQILGQKVEFLVSFYNNEISEKSEIFDDQFSVERPDGSNFTLKIRSTKLEDSAMYFCASSLDRGPYGYTFGSGTRLTVV.

V and J are TRBV7-8 and TRBJ2-5; the match to TRBD2 covers 9 bases. Germline V CDR1 and CDR2: SGHVS, FQNEAQ. After removal of 5 bases from V and 4 bases from J, the junction contained 8 bases not matched to a gene. The CDR3 sequence is 15 residues long. The CDR3 nucleotides read TGTGCCAGCAGCCCCGGGACTAGCAGGCCAGAGACCCAGTACTTC. Encoded protein: CASSPGTSRPETQYF.

The V and J genes are TRBV9 and TRBJ2-1, with D perhaps matching TRBD1 (6 bases). Germline V gives CDR1 SGDLS, CDR2 YYNGEE. This CDR3 comprises 14 residues. V lost 4 bases and J lost 7, with 15 bases in between. The DNA for the CDR3 is TGTGCCAGCAGCATCCAGGACAGCAATAATGAGCAGTTCTTC. Protein sequence: CASSIQDSNNEQFF.

The chain employs TRBV5-6 and TRBJ2-1, with 7 bases lining up with TRBD2. CDR1 and CDR2 (germline): SGHDT, YYEEEE. CDR3 size: 13 residues. Trimming at V came to 4 bases and at J to 4 bases, leaving 2 bases not matched to a gene. CDR3 nucleotides: TGTGCCAGCAGCCCGGGACTATACAATGAGCAGTTCTTC. This translates into CASSPGLYNEQFF.

The CDR3 is CASSQAPEYGELFF. The CDR3 bases are TGTGCCAGCAGCCAGGCCCCCGAGTACGGGGAGCTGTTTTTT. This rearrangement joins TRBV11-3 to TRBJ2-2, with unresolved D. Germline loops: CDR1 SGHNT, CDR2 YENEEA. V lost 5 bases to trimming and J lost 7 bases, with 14 bases between them. The CDR3 is 14 residues long.

V usage is TRBV5-1 and J usage is TRBJ1-1; D remains unclear. CDR3 length: 14 residues. The germline V gene encodes CDR1 SGHRS and CDR2 YFSETQ. Trimming shortened V by 0 bases and J by 1 base, and 7 bases separated the two germline ends. CDR3 amino acids: CASSLDRGNTEAFF. As DNA, the CDR3 is TGCGCCAGCAGCTTGGACCGGGGGAACACTGAAGCTTTCTTT. Full variable domain (missing parts from reference TRBV5-1 and TRBJ1-1): KAGVTQTPRYLIKTRGQQVTLSCSPISGHRSVSWYQQTPGQGLQFLFEYFSETQRNKGNFPGRFSGRQFSNSRSEMNVSTLELGDSALYLCASSLDRGNTEAFFGQGTRLTVV.

This chain links TRBV4-3 with TRBJ2-1; 7 bases map to TRBD2. Germline V gene sequence: CDR1 LGHNA, CDR2 YSLEER. The ends lost 0 bases at V and 9 bases at J; junction bases unmatched: 17. This CDR3 spans 18 amino acids. The CDR3: CASSQDVLGGRVYVEQFF. In nucleotides, the CDR3 is TGCGCCAGCAGCCAAGATGTGTTGGGCGGGAGAGTGTACGTTGAGCAGTTCTTC.

The sample holds a few counts of this clone. The chain joins TRBV19 to TRBJ2-3, with 7 bases aligning to TRBD2. Germline CDR1 LNHDA, CDR2 SQIVND (reference sequence). Trimming took 5 bases from V and 1 from J; bases not matched to a gene: 6. This CDR3 region has 15 residues. In DNA form, the CDR3 reads TGTGCCAGTAGTCTTCTAGCGGAGGGCACAGATACGCAGTATTTT. Translation: CASSLLAEGTDTQYF.

This chain uses TRBV7-8 with TRBJ2-2; weak D call: TRBD2 (5 bases). Germline assignment: CDR1 SGHVS and CDR2 FQNEAQ. The CDR3 is 16 residues long. Trimming stripped 8 bases from V and 1 base from J, with 17 bases between. The CDR3 coding sequence is TGTGCCAGCCCGATCCTAGAGGGATTGAACACCGGGGAGCTGTTTTTT. Amino acids: CASPILEGLNTGELFF.

The chain links TRBV4-1 to TRBJ2-1; 11 nucleotides align to TRBD2. V dropped 7 bases and J dropped 4; count of bases not matched to a gene: 9. Per the germline V gene, CDR1 is MGHRA and CDR2 is YSYEKL. This CDR3 contains 16 residues. The CDR3 region has the DNA TGCGCCAGCAATATGGTAGCGGGAGGGACGTACAATGAGCAGTTCTTC. Protein product: CASNMVAGGTYNEQFF.

The table lists this clone with a count of one. The chain carries TRBV6-5 and TRBJ1-2; D might be TRBD1 (5 bases). The CDR3 contains 15 residues. Deletions cut 7 bases from V and 6 bases from J, with 21 bases between. CDR1 is MNHEY, CDR2 SVGAGI, per germline. As DNA, the CDR3 is TGTGCCAGCAATCCGCAGGGTGGTGGATTTGATGGCTACACCTTC. Amino acid sequence: CASNPQGGGFDGYTF.

This clone was detected only once. The same CDR3 arises from other DNA sequences in this sample as well. The chain is built from TRBV5-1 and TRBJ2-7, with 7 bases identical to TRBD2. Germline trimming cut 1 base from V and 0 bases from J; bases unmatched to any gene: 4. The CDR3 is made up of 15 amino acids. CDR1 and CDR2 (germline): SGHRS, YFSETQ. CDR3 protein: CASSLSGGSSYEQYF. CDR3 bases: TGCGCCAGCAGCTTGTCGGGGGGTTCCTCCTACGAGCAGTACTTC. The full variable domain, in which reference TRBV5-1 and TRBJ2-7 provide the parts outside the CDR3, is KAGVTQTPRYLIKTRGQQVTLSCSPISGHRSVSWYQQTPGQGLQFLFEYFSETQRNKGNFPGRFSGRQFSNSRSEMNVSTLELGDSALYLCASSLSGGSSYEQYFGPGTRLTVT.

The chain couples TRBV13 to TRBJ2-3, with 7 bases identical to TRBD2. The trim removed 0 bases at V and 3 bases at J, leaving 12 bases unmatched. The CDR3 has 18 residues. Germline V CDR1 and CDR2: PRHDT, FYEKMQ (reference sequence). The CDR3 nucleotides are TGTGCCAGCAGCTTAGGGCGGGACTCCCTCGGGGGGACAGATACGCAGTATTTT. Amino acids: CASSLGRDSLGGTDTQYF.